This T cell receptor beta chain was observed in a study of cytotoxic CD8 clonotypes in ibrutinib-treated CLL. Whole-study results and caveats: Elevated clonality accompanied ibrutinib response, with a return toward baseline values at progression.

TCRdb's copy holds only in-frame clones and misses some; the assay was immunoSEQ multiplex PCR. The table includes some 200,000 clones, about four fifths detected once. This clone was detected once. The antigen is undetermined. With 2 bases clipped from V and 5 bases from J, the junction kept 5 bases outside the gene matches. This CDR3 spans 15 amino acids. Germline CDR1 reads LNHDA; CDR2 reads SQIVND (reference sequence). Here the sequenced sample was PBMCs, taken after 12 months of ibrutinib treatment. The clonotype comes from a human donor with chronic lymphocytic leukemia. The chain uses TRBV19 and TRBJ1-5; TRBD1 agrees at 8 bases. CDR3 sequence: CASSIFRGQDQPQHF. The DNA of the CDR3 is TGTGCCAGTAGTATATTCAGGGGGCAGGATCAGCCCCAGCATTTT.